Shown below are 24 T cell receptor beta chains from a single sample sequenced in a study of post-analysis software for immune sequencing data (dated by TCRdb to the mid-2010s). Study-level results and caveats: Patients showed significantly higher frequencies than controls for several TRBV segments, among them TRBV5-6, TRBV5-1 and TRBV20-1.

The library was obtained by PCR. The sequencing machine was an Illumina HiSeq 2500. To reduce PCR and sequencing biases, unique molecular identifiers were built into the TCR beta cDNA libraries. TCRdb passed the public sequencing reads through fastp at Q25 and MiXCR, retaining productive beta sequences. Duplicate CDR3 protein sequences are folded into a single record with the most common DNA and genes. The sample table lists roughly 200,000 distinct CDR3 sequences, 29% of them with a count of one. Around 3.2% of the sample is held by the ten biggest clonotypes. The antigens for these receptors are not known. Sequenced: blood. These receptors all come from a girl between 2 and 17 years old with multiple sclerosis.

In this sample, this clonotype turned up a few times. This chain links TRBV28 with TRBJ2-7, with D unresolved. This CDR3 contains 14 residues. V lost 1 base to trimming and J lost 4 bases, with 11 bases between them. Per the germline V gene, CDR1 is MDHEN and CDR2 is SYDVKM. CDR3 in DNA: TGTGCCAGCAGTTTATCTCGAGGACCTTACGAGCAGTACTTC. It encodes CASSLSRGPYEQYF.

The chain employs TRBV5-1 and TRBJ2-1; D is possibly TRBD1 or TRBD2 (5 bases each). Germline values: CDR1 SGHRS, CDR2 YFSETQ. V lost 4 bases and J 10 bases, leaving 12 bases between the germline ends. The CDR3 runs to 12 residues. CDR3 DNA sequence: TGCGCCAGCAGCGAGGGGAACCAAGAGCAGTTCTTC. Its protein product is CASSEGNQEQFF.

In DNA, the CDR3 is TGTGCCAGCAGCCACCGGACTAGCGGGATAGAGACCCAGTACTTC. As protein: CASSHRTSGIETQYF. V is TRBV11-3 and J is TRBJ2-5, with 12 bases fitting TRBD2. Germline CDR1 SGHNT, CDR2 YENEEA. V shed 5 bases and J 4 bases; nucleotides not matched to a gene: 5. The CDR3 has 15 residues.

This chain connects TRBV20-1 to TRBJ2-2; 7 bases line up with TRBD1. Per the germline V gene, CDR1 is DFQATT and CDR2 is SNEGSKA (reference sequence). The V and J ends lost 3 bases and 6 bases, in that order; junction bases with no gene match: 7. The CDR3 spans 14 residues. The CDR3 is CSARDSGGPGELFF. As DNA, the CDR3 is TGCAGTGCTAGGGACTCAGGGGGACCCGGGGAGCTGTTTTTT.

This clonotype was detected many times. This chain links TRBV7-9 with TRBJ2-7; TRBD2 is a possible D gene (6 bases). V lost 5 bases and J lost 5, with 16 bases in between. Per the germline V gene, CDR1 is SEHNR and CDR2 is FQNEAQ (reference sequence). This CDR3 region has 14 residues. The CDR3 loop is CASSLSGTSNEQYF. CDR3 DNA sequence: TGTGCCAGCAGCCTGTCCGGGACTTCTAACGAGCAGTACTTC.

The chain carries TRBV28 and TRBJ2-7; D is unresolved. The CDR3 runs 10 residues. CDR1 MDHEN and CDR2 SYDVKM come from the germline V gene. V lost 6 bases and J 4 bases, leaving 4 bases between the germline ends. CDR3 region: CASSPYEQYF. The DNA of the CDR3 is TGTGCCAGCAGCCCATACGAGCAGTACTTC.

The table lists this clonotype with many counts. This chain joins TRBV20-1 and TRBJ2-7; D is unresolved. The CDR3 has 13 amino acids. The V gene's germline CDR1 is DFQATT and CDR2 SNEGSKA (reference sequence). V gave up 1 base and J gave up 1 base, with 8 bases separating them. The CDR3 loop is CSARGVGSYEQYF. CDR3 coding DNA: TGCAGTGCTAGAGGGGTGGGGTCCTACGAGCAGTACTTC.

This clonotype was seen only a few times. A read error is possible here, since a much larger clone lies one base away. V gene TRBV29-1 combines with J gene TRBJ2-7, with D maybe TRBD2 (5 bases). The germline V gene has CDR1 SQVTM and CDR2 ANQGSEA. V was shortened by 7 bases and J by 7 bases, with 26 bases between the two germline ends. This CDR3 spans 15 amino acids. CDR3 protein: CSGYPPGEPYNEQYF. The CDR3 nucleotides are TGCAGCGGGTATCCGCCCGGGGAGCCCTACAATGAGCAGTACTTC.

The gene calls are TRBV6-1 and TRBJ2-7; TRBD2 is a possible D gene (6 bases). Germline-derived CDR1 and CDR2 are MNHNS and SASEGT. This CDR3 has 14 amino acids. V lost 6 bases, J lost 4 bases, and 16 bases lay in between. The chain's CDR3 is CASRSRAGKYEQYF. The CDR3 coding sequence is TGTGCCAGCAGAAGCCGGGCGGGAAAATACGAGCAGTACTTC.

CDR3 amino acids: CASSYSRDPSGNTIYF. Here the CDR3 DNA reads TGTGCCAGCAGTTACTCCAGGGACCCCTCTGGAAACACCATATATTTT. V and J are TRBV6-5 and TRBJ1-3, with D possibly TRBD1 on 5 matching bases. V gave up 0 bases and J gave up 0 bases, with 9 bases separating them. From germline, CDR1 is MNHEY and CDR2 SVGAGI. This CDR3 has 16 amino acids.

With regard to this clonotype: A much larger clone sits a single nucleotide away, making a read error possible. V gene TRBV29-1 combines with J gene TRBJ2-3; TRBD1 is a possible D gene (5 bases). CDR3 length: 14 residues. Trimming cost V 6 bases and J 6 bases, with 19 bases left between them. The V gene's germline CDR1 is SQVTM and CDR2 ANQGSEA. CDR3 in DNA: TGCAGCGTGTTTTGGGGCCTGCTGAGGGATACGCAGTATTTT. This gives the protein CSVFWGLLRDTQYF.

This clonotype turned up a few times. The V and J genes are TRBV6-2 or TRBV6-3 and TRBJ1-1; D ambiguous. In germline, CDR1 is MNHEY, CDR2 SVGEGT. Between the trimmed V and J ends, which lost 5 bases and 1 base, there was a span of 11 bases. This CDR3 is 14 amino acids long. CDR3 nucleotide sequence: TGTGCCAGCAGTCAGCCGCACACGAACACTGAAGCTTTCTTT. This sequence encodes CASSQPHTNTEAFF.

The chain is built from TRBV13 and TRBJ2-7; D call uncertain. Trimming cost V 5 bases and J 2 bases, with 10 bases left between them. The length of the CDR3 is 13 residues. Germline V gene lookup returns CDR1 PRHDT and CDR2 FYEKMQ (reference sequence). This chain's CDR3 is CASSPPGPYEQYF. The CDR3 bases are TGTGCCAGCAGCCCCCCGGGCCCCTACGAGCAGTACTTC.

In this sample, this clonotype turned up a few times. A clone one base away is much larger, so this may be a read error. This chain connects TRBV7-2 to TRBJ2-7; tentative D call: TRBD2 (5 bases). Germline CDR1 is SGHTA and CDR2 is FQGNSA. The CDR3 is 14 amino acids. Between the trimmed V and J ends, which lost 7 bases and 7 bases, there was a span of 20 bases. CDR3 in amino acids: CASNFRVGAHEQYF. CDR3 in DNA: TGTGCCAGCAACTTCCGCGTGGGAGCTCATGAGCAGTACTTC. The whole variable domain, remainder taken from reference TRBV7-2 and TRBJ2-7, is GAGVSQSPSNKVTEKGKDVELRCDPISGHTALYWYRQSLGQGLEFLIYFQGNSAPDKSGLPSDRFSAERTGGSVSTLTIQRTQQEDSAVYLCASNFRVGAHEQYFGPGTRLTVT.

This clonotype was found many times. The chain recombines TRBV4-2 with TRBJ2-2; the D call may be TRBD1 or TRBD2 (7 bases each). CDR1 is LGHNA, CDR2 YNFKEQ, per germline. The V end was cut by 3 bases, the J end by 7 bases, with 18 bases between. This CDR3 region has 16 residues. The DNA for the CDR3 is TGTGCCAGCAGCCACCCCTCAGGGGGGGCTGTCGGGGAGCTGTTTTTT. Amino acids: CASSHPSGGAVGELFF.

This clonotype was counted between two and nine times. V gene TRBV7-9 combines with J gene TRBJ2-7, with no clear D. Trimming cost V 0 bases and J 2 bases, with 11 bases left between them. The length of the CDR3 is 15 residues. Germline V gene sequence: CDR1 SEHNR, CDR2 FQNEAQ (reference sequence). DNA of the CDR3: TGTGCCAGCAGCTTAGCGACGTCGGCCCCCTACGAGCAGTACTTC. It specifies CASSLATSAPYEQYF.

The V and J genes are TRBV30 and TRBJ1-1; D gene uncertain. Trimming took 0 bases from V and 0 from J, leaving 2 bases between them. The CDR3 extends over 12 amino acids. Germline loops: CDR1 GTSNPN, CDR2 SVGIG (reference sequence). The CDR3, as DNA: TGTGCCTGGAGTGTCCTGAACACTGAAGCTTTCTTT. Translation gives CAWSVLNTEAFF.

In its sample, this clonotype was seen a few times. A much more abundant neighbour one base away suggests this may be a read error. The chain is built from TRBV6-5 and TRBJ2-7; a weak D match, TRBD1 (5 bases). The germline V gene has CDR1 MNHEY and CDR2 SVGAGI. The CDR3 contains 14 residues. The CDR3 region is CVSKRGQGIYEQYF. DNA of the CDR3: TGTGTCAGCAAAAGGGGCCAAGGGATCTACGAGCAGTACTTC.

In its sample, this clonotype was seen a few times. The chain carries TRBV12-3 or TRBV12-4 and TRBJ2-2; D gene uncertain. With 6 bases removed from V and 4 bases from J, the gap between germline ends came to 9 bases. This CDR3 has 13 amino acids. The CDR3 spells CASRLKSTGELFF. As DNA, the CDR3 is TGTGCCAGCAGACTCAAAAGCACCGGGGAGCTGTTTTTT.

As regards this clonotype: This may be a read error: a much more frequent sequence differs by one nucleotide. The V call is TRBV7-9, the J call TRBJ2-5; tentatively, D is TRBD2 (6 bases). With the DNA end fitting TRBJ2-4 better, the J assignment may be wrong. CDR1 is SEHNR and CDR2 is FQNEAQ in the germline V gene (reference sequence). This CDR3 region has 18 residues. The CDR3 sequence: CSSSLARGRGGIENIQYF. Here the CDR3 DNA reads TGTTCCAGCAGCTTAGCAAGAGGACGGGGAGGAATCGAAAACATTCAGTACTTC.

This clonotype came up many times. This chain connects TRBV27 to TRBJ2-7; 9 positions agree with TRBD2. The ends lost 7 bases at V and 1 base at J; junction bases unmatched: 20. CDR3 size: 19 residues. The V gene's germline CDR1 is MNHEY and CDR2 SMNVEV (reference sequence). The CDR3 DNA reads TGTGCCAGCAATAGCGGGAGAGGTCAGAGACTCTTATCATCCTACGAGCAGTACTTC. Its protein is CASNSGRGQRLLSSYEQYF.

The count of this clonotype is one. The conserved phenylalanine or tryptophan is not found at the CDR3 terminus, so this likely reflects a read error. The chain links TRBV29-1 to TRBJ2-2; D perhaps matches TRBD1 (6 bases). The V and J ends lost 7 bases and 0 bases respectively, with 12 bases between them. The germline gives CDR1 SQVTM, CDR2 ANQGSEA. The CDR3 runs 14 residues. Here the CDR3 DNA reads TGCAGCGCTGGTCAGGGGACGAACACCGGGGAGCTGTTTTCT. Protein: CSAGQGTNTGELFS.

CDR3 bases: TGCGCCAGCAGGCCCGGACGGCAGGGGAACTATGGCTACACCTTC. This translates into CASRPGRQGNYGYTF. The chain carries TRBV5-1 and TRBJ1-2, with a possible D match to TRBD1 (6 bases). This CDR3 spans 15 amino acids. Germline V gives CDR1 SGHRS, CDR2 YFSETQ. The V end was cut by 5 bases, the J end by 2 bases, with 16 bases between.

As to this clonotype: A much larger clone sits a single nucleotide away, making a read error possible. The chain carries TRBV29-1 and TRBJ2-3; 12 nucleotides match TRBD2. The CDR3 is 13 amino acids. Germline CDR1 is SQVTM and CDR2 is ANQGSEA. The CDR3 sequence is CIGTSGSTDTQYF. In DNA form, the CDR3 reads TGCATAGGGACTAGCGGGTCCACAGATACGCAGTATTTT.